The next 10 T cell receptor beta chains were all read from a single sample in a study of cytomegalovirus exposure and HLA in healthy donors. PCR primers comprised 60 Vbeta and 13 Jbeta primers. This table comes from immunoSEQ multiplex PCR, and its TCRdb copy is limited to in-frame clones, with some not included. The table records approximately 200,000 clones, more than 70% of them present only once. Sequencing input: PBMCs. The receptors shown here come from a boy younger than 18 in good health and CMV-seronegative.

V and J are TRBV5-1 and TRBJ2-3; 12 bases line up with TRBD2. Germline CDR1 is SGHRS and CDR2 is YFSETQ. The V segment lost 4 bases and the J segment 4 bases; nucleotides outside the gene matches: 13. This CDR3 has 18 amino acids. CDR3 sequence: CASSASSGGVMGADTQYF. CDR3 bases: TGCGCCAGCAGCGCCTCTAGCGGGGGGGTTATGGGCGCAGATACGCAGTATTTT.

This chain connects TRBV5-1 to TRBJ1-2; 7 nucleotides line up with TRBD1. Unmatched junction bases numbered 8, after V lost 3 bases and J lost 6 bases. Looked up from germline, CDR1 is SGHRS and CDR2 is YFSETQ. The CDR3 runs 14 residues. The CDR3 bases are TGCGCCAGCAGCTCCCACAGGGGCGCCGATGGCTACACCTTC. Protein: CASSSHRGADGYTF.

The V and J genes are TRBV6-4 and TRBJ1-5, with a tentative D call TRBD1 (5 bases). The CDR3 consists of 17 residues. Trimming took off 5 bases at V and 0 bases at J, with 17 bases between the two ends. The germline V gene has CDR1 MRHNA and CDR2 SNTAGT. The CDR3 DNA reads TGTGCCAGCAGTCGTATCAGGGTTGGAGTTAGCAATCAGCCCCAGCATTTT. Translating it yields CASSRIRVGVSNQPQHF.

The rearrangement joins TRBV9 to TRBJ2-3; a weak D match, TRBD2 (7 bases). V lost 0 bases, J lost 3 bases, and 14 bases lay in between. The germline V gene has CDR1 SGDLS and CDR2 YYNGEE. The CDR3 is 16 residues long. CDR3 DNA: TGTGCCAGCAGCGTAGCGGCGGGGAGGGGGACAGATACGCAGTATTTT. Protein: CASSVAAGRGTDTQYF. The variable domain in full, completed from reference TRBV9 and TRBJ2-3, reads DSGVTQTPKHLITATGQRVTLRCSPRSGDLSVYWYQQSLDQGLQFLIQYYNGEERAKGNILERFSAQQFPDLHSELNLSSLELGDSALYFCASSVAAGRGTDTQYFGPGTRLTVL.

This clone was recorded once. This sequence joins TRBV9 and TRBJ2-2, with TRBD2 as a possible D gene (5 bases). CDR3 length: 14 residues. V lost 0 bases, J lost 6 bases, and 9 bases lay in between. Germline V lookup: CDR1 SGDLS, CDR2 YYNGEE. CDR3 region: CASSVGGLAGELFF. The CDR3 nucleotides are TGTGCCAGCAGCGTAGGAGGACTGGCCGGGGAGCTGTTTTTT.

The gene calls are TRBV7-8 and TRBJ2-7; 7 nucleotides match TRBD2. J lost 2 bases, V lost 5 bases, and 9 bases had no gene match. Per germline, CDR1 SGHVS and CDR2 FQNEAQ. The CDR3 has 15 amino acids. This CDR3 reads CASSLGGGYTYEQYF. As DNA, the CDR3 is TGTGCCAGCAGCCTGGGGGGGGGTTATACCTACGAGCAGTACTTC.

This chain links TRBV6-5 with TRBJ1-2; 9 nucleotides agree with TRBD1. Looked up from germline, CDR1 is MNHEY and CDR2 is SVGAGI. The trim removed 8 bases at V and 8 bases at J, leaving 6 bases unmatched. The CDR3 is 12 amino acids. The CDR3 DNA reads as TGTGCCAGCTCAGGGACAGGGTGGGGCTACACCTTC. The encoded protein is CASSGTGWGYTF.

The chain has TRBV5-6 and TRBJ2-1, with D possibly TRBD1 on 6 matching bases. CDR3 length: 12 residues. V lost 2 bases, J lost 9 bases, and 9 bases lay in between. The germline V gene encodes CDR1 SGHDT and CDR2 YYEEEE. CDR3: CASSFRGPEQFF. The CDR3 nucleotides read TGTGCCAGCAGCTTCAGGGGTCCTGAGCAGTTCTTC.

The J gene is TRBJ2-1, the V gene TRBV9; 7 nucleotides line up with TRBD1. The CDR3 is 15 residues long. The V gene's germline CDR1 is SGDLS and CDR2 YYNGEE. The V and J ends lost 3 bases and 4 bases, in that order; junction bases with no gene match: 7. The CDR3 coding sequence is TGTGCCAGCAGCGCACAGGGGAATCTGTACAATGAGCAGTTCTTC. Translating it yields CASSAQGNLYNEQFF.

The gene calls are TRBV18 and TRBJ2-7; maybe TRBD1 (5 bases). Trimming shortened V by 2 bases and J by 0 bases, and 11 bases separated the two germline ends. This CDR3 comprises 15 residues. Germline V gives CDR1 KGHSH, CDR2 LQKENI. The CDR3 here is CASSPYRTGSYEQYF. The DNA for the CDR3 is TGTGCCAGCTCACCATACCGAACAGGCTCCTACGAGCAGTACTTC.